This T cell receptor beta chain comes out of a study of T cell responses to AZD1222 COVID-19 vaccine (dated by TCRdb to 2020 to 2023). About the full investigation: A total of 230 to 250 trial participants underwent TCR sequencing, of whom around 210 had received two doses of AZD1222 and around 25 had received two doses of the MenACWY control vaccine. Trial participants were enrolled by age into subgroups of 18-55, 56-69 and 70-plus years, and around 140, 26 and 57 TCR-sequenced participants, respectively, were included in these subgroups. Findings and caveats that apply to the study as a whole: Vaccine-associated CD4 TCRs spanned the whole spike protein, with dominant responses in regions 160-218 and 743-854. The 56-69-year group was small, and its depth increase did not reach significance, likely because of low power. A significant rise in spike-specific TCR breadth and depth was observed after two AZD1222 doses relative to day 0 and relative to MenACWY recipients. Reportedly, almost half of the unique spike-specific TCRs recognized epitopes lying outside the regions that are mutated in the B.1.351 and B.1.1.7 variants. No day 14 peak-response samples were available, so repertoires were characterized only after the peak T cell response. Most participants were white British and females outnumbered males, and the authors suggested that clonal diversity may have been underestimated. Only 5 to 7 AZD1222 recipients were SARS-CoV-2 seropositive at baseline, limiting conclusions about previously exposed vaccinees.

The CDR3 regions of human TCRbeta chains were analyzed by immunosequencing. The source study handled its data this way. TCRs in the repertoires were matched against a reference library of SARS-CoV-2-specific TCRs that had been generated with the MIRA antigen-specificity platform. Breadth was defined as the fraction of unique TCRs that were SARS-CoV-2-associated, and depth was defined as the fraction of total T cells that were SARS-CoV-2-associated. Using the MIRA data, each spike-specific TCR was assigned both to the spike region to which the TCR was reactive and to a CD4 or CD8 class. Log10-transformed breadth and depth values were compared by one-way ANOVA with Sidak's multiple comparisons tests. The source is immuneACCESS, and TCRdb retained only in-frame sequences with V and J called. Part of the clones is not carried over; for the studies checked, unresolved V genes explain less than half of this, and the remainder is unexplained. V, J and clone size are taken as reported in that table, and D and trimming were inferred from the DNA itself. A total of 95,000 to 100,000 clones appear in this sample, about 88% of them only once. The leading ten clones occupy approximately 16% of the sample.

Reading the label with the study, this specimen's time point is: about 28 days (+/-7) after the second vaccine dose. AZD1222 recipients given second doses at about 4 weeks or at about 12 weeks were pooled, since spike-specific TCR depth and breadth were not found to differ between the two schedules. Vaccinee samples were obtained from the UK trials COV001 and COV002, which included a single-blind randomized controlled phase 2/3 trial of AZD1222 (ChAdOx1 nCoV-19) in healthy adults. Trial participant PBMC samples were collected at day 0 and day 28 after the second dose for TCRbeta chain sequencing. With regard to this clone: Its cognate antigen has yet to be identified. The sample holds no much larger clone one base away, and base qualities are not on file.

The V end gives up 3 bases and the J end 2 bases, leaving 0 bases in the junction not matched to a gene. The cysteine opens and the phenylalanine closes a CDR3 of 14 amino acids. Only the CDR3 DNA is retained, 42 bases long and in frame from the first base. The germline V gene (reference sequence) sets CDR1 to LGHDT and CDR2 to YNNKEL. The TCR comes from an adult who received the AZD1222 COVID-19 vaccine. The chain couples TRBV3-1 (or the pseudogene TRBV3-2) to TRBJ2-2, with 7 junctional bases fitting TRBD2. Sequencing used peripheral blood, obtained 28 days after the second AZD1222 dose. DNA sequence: TGTGCCAGCAGCCAGGGACTAAACACCGGGGAGCTGTTTTTT. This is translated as CASSQGLNTGELFF.